A selection of T cell receptor beta chains follows, all from one sample in a study of CD8 T cells in Susac syndrome. From the immunoSEQ multiplex PCR reads, TCRdb called clonotypes with MiXCR, one entry per CDR3 protein. Of a few hundred thousand distinct CDR3 sequences listed, over 90% are singletons. The sequenced sample consisted of CD4+ T cells from PBMCs. These receptors were obtained from a human donor with multiple sclerosis. CDR3s include the opening cysteine and the closing phenylalanine or tryptophan. D genes are given only for firm matches. For some rows the clone size is stated as once, few or many, or as a class when expanded; others skip it.

j_call d_call clone_size v_call cdr3_aa cdr3_nt
TRBJ2-3 NA NA TRBV7-9 CASSRGPKDTQYF TGTGCCAGCAGCCGCGGACCTAAAGATACGCAGTATTTT
TRBJ1-6 NA NA TRBV30 CAWSVRADNSPLHF TGTGCCTGGAGTGTCCGGGCAGATAATTCACCCCTCCACTTT
TRBJ2-5 NA NA TRBV11-2 CASSLDLSKETQYF TGTGCCAGCAGCTTAGATCTCAGCAAAGAGACCCAGTACTTC
TRBJ1-5 TRBD1 NA TRBV20-1 CSASRGRGQPQHF TGCAGTGCTAGCAGGGGGCGCGGTCAGCCCCAGCATTTT
TRBJ2-5 NA NA TRBV20-1 CSARVVGGFGRETQYF TGCAGTGCTAGAGTCGTAGGAGGGTTCGGGAGAGAGACCCAGTACTTC
TRBJ2-5 TRBD1 NA TRBV20-1 CSARTWTGTQETQYF TGCAGTGCTAGAACGTGGACAGGGACACAAGAGACCCAGTACTTC
TRBJ1-5 NA NA TRBV15 CATSGDVGAPNQPQHF TGTGCCACCAGCGGGGACGTAGGGGCCCCGAATCAGCCCCAGCATTTT
TRBJ1-5 NA NA TRBV30 CAWSVRTGLQPQHF TGTGCCTGGAGTGTACGGACCGGGCTCCAGCCCCAGCATTTT
TRBJ1-2 NA once TRBV29-1 CSATGPTGGYTF TGCAGCGCGACCGGGCCTACGGGCGGCTACACCTTC
TRBJ2-7 NA NA TRBV30 CAWGISRDAYEQYF TGTGCCTGGGGGATCTCCCGGGACGCTTACGAGCAGTACTTC
TRBJ2-3 NA NA TRBV12-3/TRBV12-4 CASSLAAGDTQYF TGTGCCAGCAGTTTAGCGGCGGGGGATACGCAGTATTTT
TRBJ2-2 TRBD2 NA TRBV27 CASMGGTNTGELFF TGTGCCAGCATGGGGGGGACCAACACCGGGGAGCTGTTTTTT
TRBJ2-7 NA NA TRBV29-1 CSVVDQLNDYEQYF TGCAGCGTGGTAGACCAACTTAATGACTACGAGCAGTACTTC
TRBJ2-1 NA NA TRBV3-1 CASSRGTDNEQFF TGTGCCAGCAGCCGGGGGACCGACAATGAGCAGTTCTTC
TRBJ2-5 TRBD1 NA TRBV29-1 CSVDDRVKETQYF TGCAGCGTTGATGACAGGGTAAAAGAGACCCAGTACTTC
TRBJ1-5 NA NA TRBV2 CASSGGVEVQPQHF TGTGCCAGCAGTGGGGGGGTTGAGGTTCAGCCCCAGCATTTT
TRBJ2-1 NA NA TRBV7-2 CASSLRTLGTNEQFF TGTGCCAGCAGCCTACGGACCTTGGGTACAAATGAGCAGTTCTTC
TRBJ1-2 NA NA TRBV5-1 CASSSDGSNYGYTF TGCGCCAGCAGCTCCGACGGGTCAAACTATGGCTACACCTTC
TRBJ2-5 TRBD2 NA TRBV30 CAWSVAGLAVQETQYF TGTGCCTGGAGTGTTGCCGGACTAGCGGTCCAAGAGACCCAGTACTTC
TRBJ1-2 NA NA TRBV29-1 CSVDLLGYGYTF TGCAGCGTTGATCTACTGGGCTATGGCTACACCTTC
TRBJ1-1 NA NA TRBV5-1 CASSYDMNTEAFF TGCGCCAGCAGCTATGATATGAACACTGAAGCTTTCTTT
TRBJ1-2 NA once TRBV11-2 CASSRDTHYGYTF TGTGCCAGCAGCCGAGACACCCACTATGGCTACACCTTC
TRBJ2-1 NA NA TRBV2 CASKKVGNVYNEQFF TGTGCCAGCAAGAAAGTGGGGAACGTCTACAATGAGCAGTTCTTC
TRBJ1-2 TRBD1 NA TRBV2 CASSLQGAEGYTF TGTGCCAGCAGTCTACAGGGGGCGGAGGGCTACACCTTC
TRBJ1-6 NA once TRBV30 CAWRNGPGSPLHF TGTGCCTGGAGGAACGGTCCGGGCTCACCCCTCCACTTT
TRBJ2-1 NA NA TRBV3-1 CASSPPGSYNEQFF TGTGCCAGCAGCCCCCCAGGCTCCTACAATGAGCAGTTCTTC
TRBJ1-5 NA NA TRBV29-1 CSVGGALTASNQPQHF TGCAGCGTCGGAGGAGCTTTGACAGCTAGCAATCAGCCCCAGCATTTT
TRBJ2-5 NA NA TRBV11-2 CASSHRTRAGETQYF TGTGCCAGCAGCCACCGTACACGAGCGGGAGAGACCCAGTACTTC
TRBJ1-4 NA NA TRBV27 CASSPSGLKLFF TGTGCCAGCAGTCCTTCGGGCCTAAAACTGTTTTTT
TRBJ1-2 TRBD1 NA TRBV29-1 CSVGEGAGYTF TGCAGCGTTGGTGAGGGGGCGGGCTACACCTTC
TRBJ1-1 NA NA TRBV14 CASSQSGRNTEAFF TGTGCCAGCAGCCAATCTGGGAGGAACACTGAAGCTTTCTTT
TRBJ2-1 NA NA TRBV24-1 CATSDPRGNNEQFF TGTGCCACCAGTGATCCGAGGGGAAACAATGAGCAGTTCTTC
TRBJ1-4 NA NA TRBV18 CASSPPYLGASNEKLFF TGTGCCAGCTCACCACCGTACTTGGGGGCATCTAATGAAAAACTGTTTTTT
TRBJ1-1 TRBD1 NA TRBV18 CASSPEEGRGTEAFF TGTGCCAGCTCACCCGAGGAGGGCAGGGGGACTGAAGCTTTCTTT
TRBJ2-3 TRBD2 NA TRBV3-1 CASSQLAGYTDTQYF TGTGCCAGCAGCCAACTAGCGGGGTACACAGATACGCAGTATTTT
TRBJ1-6 NA NA TRBV2 CASTLGGVINSPLHF TGTGCCAGCACCCTGGGGGGGGTCATTAATTCACCCCTCCACTTT
TRBJ2-2 NA NA TRBV7-8 CASSSRGLDTGELFF TGTGCCAGCAGCTCCCGGGGGCTTGACACCGGGGAGCTGTTTTTT
TRBJ1-6 NA once TRBV6-5 CASSKQGDGSPLHF TGTGCCAGCAGCAAACAGGGTGATGGTTCACCCCTCCACTTT
TRBJ2-3 NA NA TRBV20-1 CSAGGDTQYF TGCAGTGCGGGTGGAGATACGCAGTATTTT
TRBJ2-5 NA NA TRBV6-5 CASSYSWGGPRETQYF TGTGCCAGCAGTTACTCTTGGGGGGGGCCCCGGGAGACCCAGTACTTC
TRBJ1-2 NA once TRBV2 CASSVEGLGGYTF TGTGCCAGCAGTGTTGAGGGCCTGGGTGGCTACACCTTC
TRBJ2-3 NA NA TRBV20-1 CSARDVADSSTDTQYF TGCAGTGCTAGAGATGTAGCGGATTCTAGCACAGATACGCAGTATTTT
TRBJ2-3 TRBD2 NA TRBV7-2 CASSFRSSGVKDTQYF TGTGCCAGCAGCTTCCGATCCAGCGGGGTAAAAGATACGCAGTATTTT
TRBJ1-1 NA NA TRBV30 CAWNDIVEAFF TGTGCCTGGAATGATATTGTTGAAGCTTTCTTT
TRBJ1-6 NA once TRBV11-2 CASTAVGGNSPLHF TGTGCCAGCACCGCGGTCGGGGGTAATTCACCCCTCCACTTT